This entry concerns a single T cell receptor (beta chain). Its matching antigen is unknown. Some clones are missing from TCRdb's copy, which holds only in-frame ones; the method was immunoSEQ multiplex PCR. The top ten clones hold 17% of a sample with 85,000 to 120,000 clones, about four fifths of them seen once. This entry comes from a study of T cell responses to AZD1222 COVID-19 vaccine. Looking at the study overall: Pooling was applied to second doses at about 4 or about 12 weeks.

The study's findings and limits: Receipt of two AZD1222 doses was followed by a rise in Spike-specific TCR breadth and depth. Spike-spanning, vaccine-associated CD4 TCRs were dominant at 160-218 and 743-854. Recipients of AZD1222 seropositive at baseline numbered only five or six.

The CDR3 is 15 residues long. V lost 5 bases, J lost 0 bases, and 3 bases stayed unmatched. CDR1 is SGHTA and CDR2 is FQGTGA in the germline V gene. This TCR was sampled from an adult in good health. Sequenced material: peripheral blood, taken on day 0 of AZD1222 vaccination. The chain joins TRBV7-3 to TRBJ2-3, with 9 bases identical to TRBD2. In DNA, the CDR3 is TGTGCCAGCAGCCCTAGCGGGGTGAGCACAGATACGCAGTATTTT. This gives the protein CASSPSGVSTDTQYF.